The T cell receptor beta chain described here comes from a study of CXCR3-negative and CXCR3-positive naive CD8 T cells. Points from the study as a whole: Expression of CXCR3 was partially reduced after cryopreservation, and fresh PBMCs were used in most assays. Naive subsets had comparable surface CD5, so TRB CDR3 properties gauged TCR strength. TRB CDR3s were more hydrophobic in CXCR3-positive than in CXCR3-negative naive cells.

CD45RO-CCR7+CD27+CD95- cells counted as naive CD8+ T cells. The authors made the TRB cDNA libraries by 5' RACE using UMI labels. TCRdb re-called the 5' RACE reads; one entry per CDR3 protein, DNA not given. The sample's table shows roughly 130,000 distinct CDR3 sequences. As to this clonotype: As yet, its antigen is unknown.

The CDR3 is made up of 15 amino acids. The rearrangement links TRBV12-3 or TRBV12-4 to TRBJ2-1. What was sequenced was naive CXCR3+ CD8+ T cells from blood. Described subset: CD45RO-CCR7+CD27+CD95- naive CD8+ T cells expressing CXCR3 (TNR3+). The sequence was collected from a human donor in good health. Some clones in this sample may be carry-over from other donors' samples. CDR3 loop: CASSLSLPQSNEQFF.